One T cell receptor beta chain is described in this entry. What it recognizes is unknown. The data belong to a study of cytomegalovirus exposure and HLA in healthy donors. Study-level background: In a later analysis, the roughly 120 validation repertoires were reported to have used the same platform as the 550 to 850 first-cohort repertoires. Study results and caveats: The study labeled around 160 TCR beta chains cytomegalovirus-associated. Rare sequences made up most TCRs, while some public TCRs were found in many donors. The classifier was said to identify cytomegalovirus status with high specificity and sensitivity.

Profiled with immunoSEQ multiplex PCR; TCRdb holds only in-frame clones, not every one. Of some 340,000 clones in the sample, roughly nine tenths were seen once. The sample taken for sequencing was PBMCs. The clonotype comes from a woman between 25 and 40 years old in good health and CMV-seropositive.

CDR3 protein: CASSLERQGAQYF. CDR3 nucleotide sequence: TGTGCCAGCAGCTTGGAGAGACAGGGGGCACAGTACTTC. The J gene is TRBJ2-7, the V gene TRBV5-4, with 10 nucleotides matching TRBD1. The V segment lost 0 bases and the J segment 10 bases; nucleotides outside the gene matches: 4. The CDR3 is made up of 13 amino acids. Germline V gene lookup returns CDR1 SGHNT and CDR2 YYREEE (reference sequence).